This T cell receptor beta chain is from a study of PD-1 blockade in classical Hodgkin lymphoma. General study findings and limits: Anyone who began nivolumab under 1 year after ASCT was excluded.

The patients all showed relapse after autologous stem cell transplantation, while their brentuximab vedotin exposure varied. Concerning this clone: What it binds is not known.

Assay: immunoSEQ multiplex PCR; the TCRdb copy retains only in-frame clones and omits some. The table records about 26,000 clones, 82% of them present only once. Germline V gives CDR1 MNHNS, CDR2 SASEGT. The ends were cut back, 2 bases at V and 6 bases at J, with 8 bases in the middle. The CDR3 extends over 12 amino acids. This clonotype was sampled from a human donor with classical Hodgkin lymphoma. This specimen was peripheral blood mononuclear cells (PBMCs), taken before the second cycle of nivolumab. This sequence joins TRBV6-1 and TRBJ2-7; possibly TRBD2 for D (6 bases). CDR3 protein: CASSEMGGEQYF. In nucleotides, the CDR3 is TGTGCCAGCAGTGAAATGGGGGGCGAGCAGTACTTC.